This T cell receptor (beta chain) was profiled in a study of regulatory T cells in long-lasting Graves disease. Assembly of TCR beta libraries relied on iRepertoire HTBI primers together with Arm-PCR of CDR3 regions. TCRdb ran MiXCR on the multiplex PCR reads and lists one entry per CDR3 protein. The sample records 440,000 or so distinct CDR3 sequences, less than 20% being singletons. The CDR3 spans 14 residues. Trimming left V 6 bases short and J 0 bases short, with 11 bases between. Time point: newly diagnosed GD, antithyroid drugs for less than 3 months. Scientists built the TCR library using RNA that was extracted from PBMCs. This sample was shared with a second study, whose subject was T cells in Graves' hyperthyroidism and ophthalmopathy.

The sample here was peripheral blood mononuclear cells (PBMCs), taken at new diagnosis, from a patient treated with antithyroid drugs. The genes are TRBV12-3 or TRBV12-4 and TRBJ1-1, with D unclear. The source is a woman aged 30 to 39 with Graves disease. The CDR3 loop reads CASRRGGMNTEAFF. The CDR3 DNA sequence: TGTGCCAGCAGACGTGGTGGGATGAACACTGAAGCTTTCTTT.